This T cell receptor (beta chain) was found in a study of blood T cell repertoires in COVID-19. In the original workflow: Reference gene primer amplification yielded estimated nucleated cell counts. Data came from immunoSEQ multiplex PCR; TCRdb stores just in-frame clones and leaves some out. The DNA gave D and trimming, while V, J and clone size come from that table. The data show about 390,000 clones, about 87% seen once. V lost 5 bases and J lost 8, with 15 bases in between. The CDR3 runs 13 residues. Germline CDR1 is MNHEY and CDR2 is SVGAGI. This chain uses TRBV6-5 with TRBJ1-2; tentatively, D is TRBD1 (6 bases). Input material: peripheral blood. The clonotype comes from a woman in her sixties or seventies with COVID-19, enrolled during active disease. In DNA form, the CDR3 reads TGTGCCAGCAGTCAGAACACAGGGAACGGCTACACCTTC. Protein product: CASSQNTGNGYTF.